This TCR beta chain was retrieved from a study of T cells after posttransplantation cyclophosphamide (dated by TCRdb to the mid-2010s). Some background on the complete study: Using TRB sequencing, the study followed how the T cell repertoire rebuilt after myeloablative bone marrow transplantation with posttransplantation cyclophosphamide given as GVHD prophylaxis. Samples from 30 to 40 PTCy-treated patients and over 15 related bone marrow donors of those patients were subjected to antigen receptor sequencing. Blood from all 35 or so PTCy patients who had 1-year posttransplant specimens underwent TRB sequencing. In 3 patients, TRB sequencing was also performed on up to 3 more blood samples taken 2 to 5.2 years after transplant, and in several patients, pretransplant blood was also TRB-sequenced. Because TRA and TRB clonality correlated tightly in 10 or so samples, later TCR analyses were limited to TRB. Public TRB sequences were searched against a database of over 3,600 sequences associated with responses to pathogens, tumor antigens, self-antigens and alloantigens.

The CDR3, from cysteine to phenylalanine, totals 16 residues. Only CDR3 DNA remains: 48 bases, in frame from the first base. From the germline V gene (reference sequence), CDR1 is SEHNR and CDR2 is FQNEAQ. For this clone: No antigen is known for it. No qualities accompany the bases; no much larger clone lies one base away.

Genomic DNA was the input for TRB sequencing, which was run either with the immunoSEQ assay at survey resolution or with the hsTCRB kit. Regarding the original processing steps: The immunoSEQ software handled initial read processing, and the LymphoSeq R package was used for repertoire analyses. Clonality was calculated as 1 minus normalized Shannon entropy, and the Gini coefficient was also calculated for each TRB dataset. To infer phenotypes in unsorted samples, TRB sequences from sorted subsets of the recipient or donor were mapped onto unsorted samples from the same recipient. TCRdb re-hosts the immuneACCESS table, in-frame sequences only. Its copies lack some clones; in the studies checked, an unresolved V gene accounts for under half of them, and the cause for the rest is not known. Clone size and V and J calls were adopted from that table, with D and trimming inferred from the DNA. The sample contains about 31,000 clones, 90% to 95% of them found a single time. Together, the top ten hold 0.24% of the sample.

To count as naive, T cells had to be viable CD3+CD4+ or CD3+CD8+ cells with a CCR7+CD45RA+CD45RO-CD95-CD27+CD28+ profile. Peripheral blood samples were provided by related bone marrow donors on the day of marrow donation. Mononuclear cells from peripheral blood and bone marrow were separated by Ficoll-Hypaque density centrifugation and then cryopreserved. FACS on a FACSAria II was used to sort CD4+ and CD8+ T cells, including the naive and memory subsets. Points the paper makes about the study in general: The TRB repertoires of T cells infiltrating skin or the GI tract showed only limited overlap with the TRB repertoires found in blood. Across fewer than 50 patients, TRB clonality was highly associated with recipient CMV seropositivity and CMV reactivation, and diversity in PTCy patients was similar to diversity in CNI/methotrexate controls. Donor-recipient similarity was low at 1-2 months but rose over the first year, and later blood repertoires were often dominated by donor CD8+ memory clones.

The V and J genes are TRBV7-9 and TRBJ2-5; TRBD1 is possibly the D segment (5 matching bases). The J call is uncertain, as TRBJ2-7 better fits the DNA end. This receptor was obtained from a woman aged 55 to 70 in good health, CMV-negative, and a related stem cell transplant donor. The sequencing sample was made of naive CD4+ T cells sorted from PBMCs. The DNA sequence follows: TGTGCCAGCAGCCCCCGCCCCTCCCAGGGTATCTACGAGCAGTACTTC. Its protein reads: CASSPRPSQGIYEQYF.